This T cell receptor beta chain was sequenced in a study of OX40 agonist ivuxolimab in advanced cancers. Germline trimming cut 6 bases from V and 0 bases from J; bases unmatched to any gene: 4. Per the germline V gene, CDR1 is LNHDA and CDR2 is SQIVND (reference sequence). The length of the CDR3 is 14 residues. This clone has more than one count but fewer than ten. Sequenced by immunoSEQ multiplex PCR; TCRdb stores in-frame clones only, minus some. The table shows roughly 70,000 clones, with 65% to 85% occurring only once. Sequenced here: CD4+ or CD8+ T cells sorted from blood, sampled in a trial of the OX40 agonist ivuxolimab. This receptor was taken from an adult with an advanced solid tumor such as melanoma, head and neck, liver or kidney cancer. The chain combines TRBV19 with TRBJ1-2; 7 bases are shared with TRBD1. The CDR3 DNA is TGTGCCAGTAGCCTAGGGACAGCTAACTATGGCTACACCTTC. This gives the protein CASSLGTANYGYTF.